The rows below give T cell receptor beta chains drawn from one sample of a study of blood T cell repertoires in COVID-19. Profiled with immunoSEQ multiplex PCR; TCRdb holds only in-frame clones, not every one. In the table there are about 200,000 clones, around 80% of which are singletons. The sample was peripheral blood. The receptors originated from a woman aged 70-85 years with acute or convalescent COVID-19. Both conserved end residues are part of each CDR3. The order of the fields is CDR3 length, V gene, clone size, D gene, J gene, CDR3 protein, CDR3 DNA. A D gene is named only where the DNA matches it firmly. A row's size may be missing; if present it is once, few, many or a size class.

>14|TRBV5-1|.|.|TRBJ2-5
CASSLRAIQETQYF
TGCGCCAGCAGCTTAAGAGCGATCCAAGAGACCCAGTACTTC
>16|TRBV3-1/TRBV3-2|.|TRBD1|TRBJ1-4
CASSRGEGGTNEKLFF
TGTGCCAGCAGCCGGGGGGAAGGGGGCACTAATGAAAAACTGTTTTTT
>19|TRBV2|.|TRBD2|TRBJ2-5
CASSEAPTSGRVGKETQYF
TGTGCCAGCAGTGAAGCGCCGACTAGCGGGAGGGTCGGTAAAGAGACCCAGTACTTC
>14|TRBV5-4|.|.|TRBJ1-2
CASSLVREEYGYTF
TGTGCCAGCAGCTTGGTTAGGGAGGAGTATGGCTACACCTTC
>13|TRBV30|.|.|TRBJ1-1
CAWISQLNTEAFF
TGTGCCTGGATTAGCCAGCTGAACACTGAAGCTTTCTTT
>16|TRBV3-1/TRBV3-2|.|TRBD1|TRBJ2-2
CASSPRDRGAAGELFF
TGTGCCAGCAGCCCCCGGGACAGGGGTGCTGCCGGGGAGCTGTTTTTT
>12|TRBV18|many|.|TRBJ1-2
CASSPPGQGYTF
TGTGCCAGCTCACCACCCGGACAGGGCTACACCTTC
>14|TRBV25-1|.|.|TRBJ1-2
CASSENQGWYGYTF
TGTGCCAGCAGTGAAAACCAGGGGTGGTATGGCTACACCTTC
>14|TRBV18|.|TRBD2|TRBJ2-7
CASSEGTSAYEQYF
TGTGCCAGCTCGGAAGGGACTAGCGCCTACGAGCAGTACTTC
>13|TRBV7-3|few|.|TRBJ2-7
CASSLEGAYEQYF
TGTGCCAGCAGCTTAGAGGGTGCCTACGAGCAGTACTTC
>14|TRBV6-2/TRBV6-3|.|.|TRBJ2-7
CASSYGGFSYEQYF
TGTGCCAGCAGTTACGGCGGGTTCTCCTACGAGCAGTACTTC